The following is a T cell receptor (beta chain) sequence with its context. Its antigen is still unknown. The data stem from a study of T cells in localized non-small cell lung cancer. Regarding the study as a whole: Across samples, adjacent lung featured a median 57 of the top 100 tumor clones. Multi-region tumor sequencing was not done, so intratumor heterogeneity could not be excluded. Higher blood T cell density tracked longer overall survival. Among the tissues sampled, uninvolved adjacent lung had the highest T cell clonality, above tumor.

The CDR3 consists of 14 residues. Germline CDR1 is SGHNT and CDR2 is YYREEE (reference sequence). Trimming removed 0 bases from V and 12 bases from J; junction bases left unmatched: 8. Data came from immunoSEQ multiplex PCR; TCRdb stores just in-frame clones and leaves some out. In the table there are 65,000 to 95,000 clones, less than 85% of which are singletons. Sequences were derived from PBMCs, sampled before any cancer treatment. The chain combines TRBV5-4 with TRBJ2-1, with 8 bases aligning to TRBD1. The receptor's source is a man between 40 and 70 years old with stage II squamous cell lung carcinoma. The CDR3 is CASSLVGTGTGQFF. CDR3 in DNA: TGTGCCAGCAGCTTGGTGGGAACCGGGACAGGGCAGTTCTTC. Together with reference TRBV5-4 and TRBJ2-1, the CDR3 gives the full variable domain: ETGVTQSPTHLIKTRGQQVTLRCSSQSGHNTVSWYQQALGQGPQFIFQYYREEENGRGNFPPRFSGLQFPNYSSELNVNALELDDSALYLCASSLVGTGTGQFFGPGTRLTVL.